This is a list of T cell receptor beta chains from one sample in a study. Via MiXCR, TCRdb re-called the RT-PCR reads, giving one row per CDR3 protein. Counted here are fewer than 800,000 distinct CDR3 sequences, approximately 15% occurring once; the ten biggest clones make up 3% to 4.5%. Sequenced: memory CD4+ T cells from blood. These TCRs come from a female donor in good health, serving as a healthy control. Each CDR3 is given without its conserved first and last residue. Each record gives: V gene, CDR3 protein.

v_gene: TRBV27
CDR3aa: ASSPLSTGNTIY

v_gene: TRBV18
CDR3aa: ASSSAATRETQY

v_gene: TRBV6-5
CDR3aa: ASRLPGGAYGYT

v_gene: TRBV5-1
CDR3aa: ASSLAWNGYT

v_gene: TRBV4-3
CDR3aa: ASSQDWQVASDTIY

v_gene: TRBV18
CDR3aa: ASSPRGLSLGSNQPQH

v_gene: TRBV30
CDR3aa: AWSVLEYEQY

v_gene: TRBV6-5
CDR3aa: ASMGEGLAGANVLT

v_gene: TRBV7-2
CDR3aa: ASDLAGRGDYGYT

v_gene: TRBV20-1
CDR3aa: SARDARQNTEAF

v_gene: TRBV6-5
CDR3aa: ASSSTSNSYEQY

v_gene: TRBV9
CDR3aa: ASSANTGGGLSPLH

v_gene: TRBV24-1
CDR3aa: ATSDSRDSSYEQY

v_gene: TRBV4-3
CDR3aa: ASSHTKGTYNEQF

v_gene: TRBV20-1
CDR3aa: SLAGDNNEQF

v_gene: TRBV7-2
CDR3aa: ASSLLAHTEAF

v_gene: TRBV27
CDR3aa: ASMVNARGETQY

v_gene: TRBV11-2
CDR3aa: ASSHRGSNTGELF

v_gene: TRBV28
CDR3aa: ASSAGITAGANVLT

v_gene: TRBV7-2
CDR3aa: ASSFLQQGGELF

v_gene: TRBV6-1
CDR3aa: ASSETRGNIQY

v_gene: TRBV6-5
CDR3aa: ASSLASGGAYEQY

v_gene: TRBV27
CDR3aa: ASSSLRGGKETQY

v_gene: TRBV12-3/TRBV12-4
CDR3aa: ASSLATGDPFEKLF

v_gene: TRBV27
CDR3aa: ASSPPGQGSNSPLH

v_gene: TRBV7-3
CDR3aa: ASSLGREYYGYT

v_gene: TRBV24-1
CDR3aa: ATSDFGRETQY

v_gene: TRBV19
CDR3aa: ASSIRVGVSYEQY

v_gene: TRBV9
CDR3aa: ASSLLPGQGSAGANVLT

v_gene: TRBV5-1
CDR3aa: ASSLDRPSTDTQY

v_gene: TRBV2
CDR3aa: ASMPGQGEETQY

v_gene: TRBV29-1
CDR3aa: SVGGGEKLF

v_gene: TRBV20-1
CDR3aa: SARDALGPGDEQY

v_gene: TRBV12-3/TRBV12-4
CDR3aa: ASSRKGQSSGNTIY

v_gene: TRBV18
CDR3aa: ASSEAGGSYEQY

v_gene: TRBV20-1
CDR3aa: SARRTSGGPSYEQY

v_gene: TRBV11-2
CDR3aa: ASSSRGALNSPLH

v_gene: TRBV24-1
CDR3aa: ATSKNQGQEQF

v_gene: TRBV20-1
CDR3aa: SARDRRTSWANEQF

v_gene: TRBV5-1
CDR3aa: ASGTGADSPKETQY

v_gene: TRBV20-1
CDR3aa: SARDSRLAGNTGELF

v_gene: TRBV24-1
CDR3aa: ATSDGLPDEQY

v_gene: TRBV7-6
CDR3aa: ASSSRTTYNEQF